This entry lists 12 T cell receptor beta chains sequenced from one sample in a study of T cell responses to AZD1222 COVID-19 vaccine (dated by TCRdb to about 2021). Library creation used the immunoSEQ multiplex PCR assay. Held by TCRdb, this immuneACCESS table contains in-frame sequences only and omits some clones. Under half of the omission traces to an unresolved V gene where checked; the cause of the rest is unknown. Across this sample there are about 120,000 clones, with about 90% seen only once. Of the sample, approximately 5.1% is held by the ten largest clones. The time point label of this sample denotes: baseline before first vaccination. The material sequenced was peripheral blood, taken on day 0 of AZD1222 vaccination. The receptors shown here come from an adult in good health.

The rearrangement uses TRBV2 and TRBJ1-1; 12 bases are shared with TRBD1. In germline, CDR1 is SNHLY, CDR2 FYNNEI. This CDR3 comprises 16 residues. Trimming at V came to 10 bases and at J to 4 bases, leaving 13 bases not matched to a gene. CDR3 sequence reads: CATSGQGAGGGTEAFF. CDR3 bases: TGTGCCACATCGGGACAGGGGGCCGGTGGTGGCACTGAAGCTTTCTTT.

This rearrangement joins TRBV2 to TRBJ2-1, with D possibly TRBD2 on 6 matching bases. The CDR3 has 11 residues. Trimming removed 8 bases from V and 10 bases from J, with 12 bases in between. Germline CDR1 reads SNHLY; CDR2 reads FYNNEI. CDR3 amino acids: CASAGGREQFF. The CDR3 coding sequence is TGTGCCAGCGCCGGAGGGAGGGAGCAGTTCTTC.

This clone was recorded only once. V usage is TRBV11-2 and J usage is TRBJ1-1; D unclear. The V gene's germline CDR1 is SGHAT and CDR2 FQNNGV. Trimming removed 3 bases at V and 4 bases at J, with 9 bases between. CDR3 length: 13 residues. CDR3 sequence: CASSFDGLTEAFF. DNA of the CDR3: TGTGCCAGCAGCTTCGACGGACTCACTGAAGCTTTCTTT.

CDR3 loop: CASSESRSYGYNEQFF. DNA of the CDR3: TGTGCCAGCAGTGAAAGTAGGTCATATGGCTACAATGAGCAGTTCTTC. The rearrangement joins TRBV2 to TRBJ2-1; no reliable D call. The germline V gene has CDR1 SNHLY and CDR2 FYNNEI. V lost 2 bases to trimming and J lost 3 bases, with 14 bases between them. This CDR3 is built from 16 residues.

V is TRBV12-1 and J is TRBJ2-7; the table's D call, TRBD2, has no DNA check behind it. TRBV12-1 is a pseudogene segment. This CDR3 contains 12 residues. The CDR3 region has the DNA TGTGCCAGCAGCTTCGGGACCTACGAGCAGTACTTC. Translating it yields CASSFGTYEQYF.

This clone was observed once. This sequence joins TRBV2 and TRBJ2-7; TRBD1 might be the D (6 bases). V shed 5 bases and J shed 4 bases, with 18 bases lying between them. The CDR3 extends over 15 amino acids. CDR1 and CDR2 (germline): SNHLY, FYNNEI. The CDR3 loop reads CASSNRDLRRYEQYF. The CDR3 region has the DNA TGTGCCAGCAGTAACAGGGATCTACGTAGGTACGAGCAGTACTTC.

V gene TRBV3-1 (or the pseudogene TRBV3-2) combines with J gene TRBJ1-2; a weak D match, TRBD1 (6 bases). Germline V gene data show CDR1 as LGHDT and CDR2 as YNNKEL (reference sequence). Deletions cut 1 base from V and 5 bases from J, with 11 bases between. The CDR3 totals 14 residues. The CDR3: CASSQGSGVYGYTF. The CDR3 nucleotides read TGTGCCAGCAGCCAAGGCTCAGGGGTATATGGCTACACCTTC.

The chain employs TRBV25-1 and TRBJ2-2, with D unresolved. The CDR3 runs to 13 residues. CDR1 and CDR2 (germline): MGHDK, SYGVNS. V gave up 7 bases and J gave up 1 base, with 7 bases separating them. As DNA, the CDR3 is TGTGCCAGCATGGCCCAGAACACCGGGGAGCTGTTTTTT. Protein product: CASMAQNTGELFF. The variable domain in full, with the rest retrieved from reference TRBV25-1 and TRBJ2-2, is EADIYQTPRYLVIGTGKKITLECSQTMGHDKMYWYQQDPGMELHLIHYSYGVNSTEKGDLSSESTVSRIRTEHFPLTLESARPSHTSQYLCASMAQNTGELFFGEGSRLTVL.

There are a few counts of this clone. The chain is built from TRBV30 and TRBJ1-4; D remains unclear. This CDR3 has 15 amino acids. V was trimmed by 6 bases and J by 7 bases, leaving 21 bases between them. The germline gives CDR1 GTSNPN, CDR2 SVGIG (reference sequence). The CDR3, as DNA: TGTGCCTGTCACCCAGGAGGGTATCTATTTGAAAAACTGTTTTTT. This encodes CACHPGGYLFEKLFF.

CDR3 in amino acids: CAIRTDSENYGYTF. The CDR3, as DNA: TGTGCCATCAGGACGGACAGCGAAAACTATGGCTACACCTTC. J is TRBJ1-2 and V is TRBV10-3; TRBD1 is a possible D gene (6 bases). Germline V gene data show CDR1 as ENHRY and CDR2 as SYGVKD. V was cut by 6 bases and J by 2 bases, with 13 bases left in between. This CDR3 has 14 amino acids.

This clone was seen once. The chain combines TRBV10-2 with TRBJ1-1; D remains ambiguous. The CDR3 loop spans 13 amino acids. The V gene's germline CDR1 is WSHSY and CDR2 SAAADI. The V gene lost 7 bases and the J gene lost 4 bases, with 13 bases spanning the gap. In DNA, the CDR3 is TGCGCCAGCACGCGAGGTAGTATCACTGAAGCTTTCTTT. This sequence encodes CASTRGSITEAFF.

The rearrangement uses TRBV15 and TRBJ1-2, with 9 positions matching TRBD1. Germline values: CDR1 LNHNV, CDR2 YYDKDF (reference sequence). The CDR3 sequence is 17 residues long. Unmatched junction bases numbered 8, after V lost 3 bases and J lost 0 bases. The CDR3 loop is CATSREQGARANYGYTF. CDR3 nucleotides: TGTGCCACCAGCAGGGAACAGGGGGCACGAGCTAACTATGGCTACACCTTC.